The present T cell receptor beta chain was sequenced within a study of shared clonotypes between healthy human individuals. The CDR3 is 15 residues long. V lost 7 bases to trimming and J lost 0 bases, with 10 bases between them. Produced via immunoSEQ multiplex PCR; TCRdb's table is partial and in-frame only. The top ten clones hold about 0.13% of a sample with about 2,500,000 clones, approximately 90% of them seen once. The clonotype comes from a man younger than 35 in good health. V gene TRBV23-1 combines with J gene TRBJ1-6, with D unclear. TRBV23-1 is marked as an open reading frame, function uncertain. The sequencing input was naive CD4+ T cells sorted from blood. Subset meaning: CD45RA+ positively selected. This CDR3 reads CASMIRSSYNSPLHF. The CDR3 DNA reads TGCGCCAGCATGATCAGGAGCTCCTATAATTCACCCCTCCACTTT.